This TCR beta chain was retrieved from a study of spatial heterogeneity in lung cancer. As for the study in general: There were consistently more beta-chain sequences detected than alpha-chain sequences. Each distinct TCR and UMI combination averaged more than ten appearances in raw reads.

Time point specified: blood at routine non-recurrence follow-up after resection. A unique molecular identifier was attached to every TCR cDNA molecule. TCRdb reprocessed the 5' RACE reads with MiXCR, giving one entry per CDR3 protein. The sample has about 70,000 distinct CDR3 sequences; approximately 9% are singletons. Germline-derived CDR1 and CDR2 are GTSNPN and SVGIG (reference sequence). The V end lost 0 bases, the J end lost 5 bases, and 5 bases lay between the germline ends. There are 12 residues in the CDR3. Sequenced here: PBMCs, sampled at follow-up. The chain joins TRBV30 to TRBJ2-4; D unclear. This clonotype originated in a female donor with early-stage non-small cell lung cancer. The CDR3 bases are TGTGCCTGGAGTGTCCAGGAAAACATTCAGTACTTC. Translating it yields CAWSVQENIQYF.